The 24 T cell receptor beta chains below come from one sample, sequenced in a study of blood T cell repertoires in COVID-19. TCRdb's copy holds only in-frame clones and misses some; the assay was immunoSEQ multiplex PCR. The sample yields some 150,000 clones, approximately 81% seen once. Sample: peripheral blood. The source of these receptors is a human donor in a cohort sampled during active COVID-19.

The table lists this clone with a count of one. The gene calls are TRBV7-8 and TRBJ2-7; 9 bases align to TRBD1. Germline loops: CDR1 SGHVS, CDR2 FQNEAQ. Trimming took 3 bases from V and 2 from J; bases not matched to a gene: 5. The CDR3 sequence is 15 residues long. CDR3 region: CASSFGTGSPYEQYF. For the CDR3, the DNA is TGTGCCAGCAGCTTTGGGACAGGGAGCCCCTACGAGCAGTACTTC.

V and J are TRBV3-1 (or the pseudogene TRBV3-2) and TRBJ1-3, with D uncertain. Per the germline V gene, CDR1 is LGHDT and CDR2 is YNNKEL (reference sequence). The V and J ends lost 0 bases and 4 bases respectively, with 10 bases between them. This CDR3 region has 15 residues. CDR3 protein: CASSQDLASGNTIYF. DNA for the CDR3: TGTGCCAGCAGCCAAGATTTAGCGTCCGGAAACACCATATATTTT.

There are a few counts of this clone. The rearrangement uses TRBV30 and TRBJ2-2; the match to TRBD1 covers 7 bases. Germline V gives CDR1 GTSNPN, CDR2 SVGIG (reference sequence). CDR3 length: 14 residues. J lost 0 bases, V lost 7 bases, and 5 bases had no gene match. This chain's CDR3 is CASRGHANTGELFF. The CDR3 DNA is TGTGCCTCGAGGGGGCACGCGAACACCGGGGAGCTGTTTTTT.

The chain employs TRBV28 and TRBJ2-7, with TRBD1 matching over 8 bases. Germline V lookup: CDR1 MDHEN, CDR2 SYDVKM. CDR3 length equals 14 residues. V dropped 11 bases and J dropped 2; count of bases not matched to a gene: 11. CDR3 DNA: TGTGCCGTACTCCGGACAGGGCAAACCTACGAGCAGTACTTC. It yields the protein CAVLRTGQTYEQYF.

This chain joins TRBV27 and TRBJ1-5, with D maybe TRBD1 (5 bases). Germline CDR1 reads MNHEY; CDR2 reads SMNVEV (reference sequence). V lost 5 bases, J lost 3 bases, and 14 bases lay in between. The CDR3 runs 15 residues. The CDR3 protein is CASSLRGIDNQPQHF. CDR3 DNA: TGTGCCAGCAGTCTTCGGGGGATTGACAATCAGCCCCAGCATTTT.

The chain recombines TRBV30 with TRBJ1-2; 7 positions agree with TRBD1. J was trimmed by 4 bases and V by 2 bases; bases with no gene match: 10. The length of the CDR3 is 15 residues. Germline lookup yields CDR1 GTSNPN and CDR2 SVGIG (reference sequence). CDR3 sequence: CAWSITRDRAYGYTF. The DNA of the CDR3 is TGTGCCTGGAGTATAACCCGGGACAGAGCCTATGGCTACACCTTC.

The CDR3 coding sequence is TGTGCCACCAGCAGAGAAGCCAGGCCGAACACCGGGGAGCTGTTTTTT. It yields the protein CATSREARPNTGELFF. The chain employs TRBV15 and TRBJ2-2, with D hard to call. There are 16 residues in the CDR3. Per germline, CDR1 LNHNV and CDR2 YYDKDF (reference sequence). V lost 0 bases and J lost 0, with 8 bases in between.

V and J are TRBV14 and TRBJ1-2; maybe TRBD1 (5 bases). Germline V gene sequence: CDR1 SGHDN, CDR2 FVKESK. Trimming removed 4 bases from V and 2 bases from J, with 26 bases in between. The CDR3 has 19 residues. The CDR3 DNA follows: TGTGCCAGCAGCCGAGAGGGGCGGGACGCCTCGCCTGGAAACTATGGCTACACCTTC. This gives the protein CASSREGRDASPGNYGYTF.

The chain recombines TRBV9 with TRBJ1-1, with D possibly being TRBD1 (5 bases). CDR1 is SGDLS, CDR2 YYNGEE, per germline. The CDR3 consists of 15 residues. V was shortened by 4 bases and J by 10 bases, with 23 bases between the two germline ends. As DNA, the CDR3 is TGTGCCAGCAGCCCCGTAAGCTTCAGGGACTCTGGAGCTTTCTTT. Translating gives CASSPVSFRDSGAFF.

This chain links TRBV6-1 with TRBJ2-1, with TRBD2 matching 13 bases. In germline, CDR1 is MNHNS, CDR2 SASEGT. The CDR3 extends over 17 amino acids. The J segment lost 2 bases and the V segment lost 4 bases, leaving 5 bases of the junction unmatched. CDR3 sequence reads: CASSVDTSGGAYNEQFF. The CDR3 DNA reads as TGTGCCAGCAGTGTGGACACTAGCGGGGGGGCCTACAATGAGCAGTTCTTC.

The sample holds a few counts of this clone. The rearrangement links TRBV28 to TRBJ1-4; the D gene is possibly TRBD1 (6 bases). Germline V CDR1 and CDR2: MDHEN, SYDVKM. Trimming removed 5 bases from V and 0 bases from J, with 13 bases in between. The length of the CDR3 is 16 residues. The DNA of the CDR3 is TGTGCCAGCAGTCCACGGACAGTTGCAACTAATGAAAAACTGTTTTTT. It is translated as CASSPRTVATNEKLFF.

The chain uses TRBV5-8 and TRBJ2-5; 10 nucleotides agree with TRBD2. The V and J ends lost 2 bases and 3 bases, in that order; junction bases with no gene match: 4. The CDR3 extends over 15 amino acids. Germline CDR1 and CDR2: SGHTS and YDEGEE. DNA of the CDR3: TGTGCCAGCAGCTTCACTAGCGGGAATGAAGAGACCCAGTACTTC. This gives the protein CASSFTSGNEETQYF.

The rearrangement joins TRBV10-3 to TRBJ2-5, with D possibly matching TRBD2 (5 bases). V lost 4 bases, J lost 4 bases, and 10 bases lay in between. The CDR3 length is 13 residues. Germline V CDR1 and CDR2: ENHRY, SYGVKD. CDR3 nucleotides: TGTGCCATCAGTGTCAGAGGGTCAGAGACCCAGTACTTC. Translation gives CAISVRGSETQYF.

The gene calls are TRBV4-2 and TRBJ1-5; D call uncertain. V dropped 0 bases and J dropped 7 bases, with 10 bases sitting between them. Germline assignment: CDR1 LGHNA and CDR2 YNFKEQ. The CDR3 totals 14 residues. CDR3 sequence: CASSQDSAVQPQHF. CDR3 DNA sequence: TGTGCCAGCAGCCAAGATTCGGCGGTACAGCCCCAGCATTTT.

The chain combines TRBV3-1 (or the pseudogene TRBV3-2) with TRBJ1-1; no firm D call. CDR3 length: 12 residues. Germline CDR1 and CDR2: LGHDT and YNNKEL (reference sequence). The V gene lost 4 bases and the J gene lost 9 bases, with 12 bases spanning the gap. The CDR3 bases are TGTGCCAGCAGCCGGTCGACTCTTAAAGCTTTCTTT. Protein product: CASSRSTLKAFF.

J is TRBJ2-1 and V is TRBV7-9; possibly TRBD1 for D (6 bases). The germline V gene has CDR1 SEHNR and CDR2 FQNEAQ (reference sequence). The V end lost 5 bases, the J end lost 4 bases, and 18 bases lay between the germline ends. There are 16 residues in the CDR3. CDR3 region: CASSPMGARGYNEQFF. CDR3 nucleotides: TGTGCCAGCAGCCCCATGGGGGCTAGGGGATACAATGAGCAGTTCTTC.

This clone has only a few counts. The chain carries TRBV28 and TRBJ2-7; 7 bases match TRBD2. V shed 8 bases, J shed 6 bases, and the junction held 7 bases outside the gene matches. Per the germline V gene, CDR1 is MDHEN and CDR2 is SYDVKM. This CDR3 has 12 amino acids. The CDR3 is CASYTSAGEQYF. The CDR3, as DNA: TGTGCCAGCTATACTAGCGCCGGCGAGCAGTACTTC.

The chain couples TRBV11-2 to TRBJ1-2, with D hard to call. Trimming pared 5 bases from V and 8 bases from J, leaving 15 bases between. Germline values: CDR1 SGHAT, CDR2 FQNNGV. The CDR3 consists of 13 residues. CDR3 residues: CASSASWREGYTF. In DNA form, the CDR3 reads TGTGCCAGCAGCGCTAGCTGGCGGGAAGGCTACACCTTC.

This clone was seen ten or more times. The CDR3 bases are TGCAGCGCCTCCGGGGGAGATGGCTACACCTTC. Amino acids: CSASGGDGYTF. The chain joins TRBV29-1 to TRBJ1-2; maybe TRBD1 (5 bases). The CDR3 runs 11 residues. The V end lost 7 bases, the J end lost 6 bases, and 12 bases lay between the germline ends. The germline V gene has CDR1 SQVTM and CDR2 ANQGSEA.

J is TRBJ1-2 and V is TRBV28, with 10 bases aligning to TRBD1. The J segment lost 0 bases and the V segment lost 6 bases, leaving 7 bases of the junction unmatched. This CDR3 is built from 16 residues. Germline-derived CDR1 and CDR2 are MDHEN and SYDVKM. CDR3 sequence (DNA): TGTGCCAGCAGCATTCCCGGGACAGGGGCTAACTATGGCTACACCTTC. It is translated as CASSIPGTGANYGYTF.

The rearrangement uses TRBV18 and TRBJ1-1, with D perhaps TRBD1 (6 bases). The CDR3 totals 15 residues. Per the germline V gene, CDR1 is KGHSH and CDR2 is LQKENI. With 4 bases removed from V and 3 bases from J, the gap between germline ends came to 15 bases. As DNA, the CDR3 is TGTGCCAGCTCACTACCCGGGACACCGGACACTGAAGCTTTCTTT. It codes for CASSLPGTPDTEAFF. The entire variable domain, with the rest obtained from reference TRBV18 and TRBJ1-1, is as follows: NAGVMQNPRHLVRRRGQEARLRCSPMKGHSHVYWYRQLPEEGLKFMVYLQKENIIDESGMPKERFSAEFPKEGPSILRIQQVVRGDSAAYFCASSLPGTPDTEAFFGQGTRLTVV.

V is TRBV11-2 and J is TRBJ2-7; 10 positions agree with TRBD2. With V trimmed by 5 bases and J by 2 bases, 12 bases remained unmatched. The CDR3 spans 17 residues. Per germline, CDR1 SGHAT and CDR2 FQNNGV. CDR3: CASSLTHTSGVAYEQYF. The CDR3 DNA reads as TGTGCCAGCAGCCTAACCCATACTAGCGGGGTGGCCTACGAGCAGTACTTC.

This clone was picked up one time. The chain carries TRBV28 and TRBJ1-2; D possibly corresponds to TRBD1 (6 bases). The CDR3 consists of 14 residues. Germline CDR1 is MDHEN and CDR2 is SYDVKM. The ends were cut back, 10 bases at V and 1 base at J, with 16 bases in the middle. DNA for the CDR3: TGTGCCACACGGGGGGCACTTCTTAACTATGGCTACACCTTC. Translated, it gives CATRGALLNYGYTF.

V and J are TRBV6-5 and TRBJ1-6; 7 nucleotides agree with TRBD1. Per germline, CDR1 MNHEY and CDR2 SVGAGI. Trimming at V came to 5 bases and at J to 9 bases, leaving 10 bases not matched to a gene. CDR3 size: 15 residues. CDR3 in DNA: TGTGCCAGCAGTCCACTCGACAGGGTTGGTTCACCCCTCCACTTT. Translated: CASSPLDRVGSPLHF.